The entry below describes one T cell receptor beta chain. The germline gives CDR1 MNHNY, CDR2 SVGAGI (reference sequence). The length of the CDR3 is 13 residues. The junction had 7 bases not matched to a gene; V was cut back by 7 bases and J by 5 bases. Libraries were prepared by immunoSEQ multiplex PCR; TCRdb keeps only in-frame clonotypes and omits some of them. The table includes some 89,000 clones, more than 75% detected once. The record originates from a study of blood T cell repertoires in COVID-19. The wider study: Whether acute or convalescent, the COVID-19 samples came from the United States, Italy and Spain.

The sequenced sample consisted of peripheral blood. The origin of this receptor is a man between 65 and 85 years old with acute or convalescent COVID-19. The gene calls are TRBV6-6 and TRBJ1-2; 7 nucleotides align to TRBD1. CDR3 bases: TGTGCCAGCACTCCGGGACAGATTTATGGCTACACCTTC. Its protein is CASTPGQIYGYTF.